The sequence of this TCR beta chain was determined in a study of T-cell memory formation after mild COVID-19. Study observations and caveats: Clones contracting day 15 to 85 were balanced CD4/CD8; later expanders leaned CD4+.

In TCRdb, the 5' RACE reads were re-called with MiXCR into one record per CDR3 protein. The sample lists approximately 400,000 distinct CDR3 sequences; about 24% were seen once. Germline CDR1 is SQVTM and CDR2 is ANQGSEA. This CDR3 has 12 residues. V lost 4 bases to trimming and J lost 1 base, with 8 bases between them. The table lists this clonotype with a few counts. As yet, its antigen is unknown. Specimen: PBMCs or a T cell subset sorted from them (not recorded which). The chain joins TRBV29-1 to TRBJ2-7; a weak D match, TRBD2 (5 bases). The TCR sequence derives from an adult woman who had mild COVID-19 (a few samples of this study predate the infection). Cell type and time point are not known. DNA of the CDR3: TGCAGCGTTGTGGAGGAATCCTACGAGCAGTACTTC. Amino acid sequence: CSVVEESYEQYF.